This T cell receptor beta chain is from a study of CD8 T cells in Susac syndrome. A single count supports this clonotype. CDR3 size: 16 residues. Germline CDR1 reads KGHDR; CDR2 reads SFDVKD. Trimming at V came to 4 bases and at J to 6 bases, leaving 9 bases not matched to a gene. Controls were age- and sex-matched healthy donors. After extraction with the RNeasy kit, about 0.5 to 1 ug of the RNA was reverse transcribed using random hexamers. Amplification of TCR beta CDR3 spanned 54 Vbeta and 13 Jbeta via immunoSEQ multiplex PCR. TCRdb ran MiXCR on the immunoSEQ multiplex PCR reads and lists one entry per CDR3 protein. This table has around 99,000 distinct CDR3 sequences, about 95% appearing once.

What was sequenced was CD4+ T cells from PBMCs. The V and J genes are TRBV24-1 and TRBJ2-3, with 10 bases that match TRBD2. The sequence derives from a human donor in good health. Here the CDR3 reads CATSDWSGGAGDTQYF. As DNA, the CDR3 is TGTGCCACCAGTGACTGGAGCGGGGGGGCCGGGGATACGCAGTATTTT.